Listed below are T cell receptor beta chains from one sample, sequenced in a study of breast tumors, draining lymph nodes, adjacent tissues. TCRdb fed the multiplex PCR reads into MiXCR, producing one record per CDR3 protein. The table records some 170,000 distinct CDR3 sequences, 30% to 35% of them present only once. The sample taken for sequencing was axillary lymph node tissue. The receptor source for this set is a female donor with breast cancer. Some clones in this sample may be carry-over from other donors' samples. CDR3s include the opening cysteine and the closing phenylalanine or tryptophan. Size values are once, few and many counts, or a class for expanded clones, and some rows have none.

size	J	V	length	CDR3
many	TRBJ2-2	TRBV9	13	CASSVAVTGELFF
.	TRBJ1-5	TRBV7-2	15	CASSLRDIIYQPQHF
many	TRBJ2-1	TRBV7-6	17	CASSPVTGTSGYNEQFF
many	TRBJ2-5	TRBV5-1	16	CASSLNQRGVGETQYF
.	TRBJ2-6	TRBV19	17	CASSRMRLCSGANVLTF
.	TRBJ2-2	TRBV4-2	15	CASSQGGQIAGELFF
.	TRBJ2-7	TRBV29-1	13	CSAGGDRENEQYF
many	TRBJ2-5	TRBV6-1	16	CASRFHRGDSQETQYF
.	TRBJ2-2	TRBV28	17	CATRIPTGVAGTGELFF
many	TRBJ2-7	TRBV9	15	CGSSVSPAPTYEQYF
once	TRBJ2-5	TRBV19	15	CASSPGLARLETQYF
.	TRBJ1-6	TRBV20-1	15	CSAQRELTDTEPLHF
.	TRBJ1-5	TRBV12-3/TRBV12-4	17	CASNLGQGRNSNLPQHF
many	TRBJ1-2	TRBV3-1	15	CASSQGPGGKYGYTF
many	TRBJ1-2	TRBV7-8	17	CASSLGFGAAANYGYTF
many	TRBJ1-6	TRBV27	15	CASSLLRAVGSPLHF
many	TRBJ2-3	TRBV27	12	CASSPRADTQYF
many	TRBJ2-7	TRBV4-1	17	CASSHPHVGQGVYEQYF
many	TRBJ2-1	TRBV11-2	13	CASSLGNYNEQFF
many	TRBJ1-5	TRBV11-2	15	CASSLSQGSNQPQHF
many	TRBJ1-2	TRBV11-2	13	CASSLGVAYGYTF
many	TRBJ2-7	TRBV10-3	14	CAISESGQGYEQYF
many	TRBJ1-5	TRBV10-3	13	CAISGTAHQPQHF
many	TRBJ2-3	TRBV7-9	15	CASSLVRDLTDTQYF
many	TRBJ1-2	TRBV6-4	13	CASSDGGAYGYTF
many	TRBJ2-3	TRBV24-1	15	CATKDGGAGAHTQYF
many	TRBJ2-5	TRBV24-1	16	CATSDFKREGVETQYF
.	TRBJ2-7	TRBV5-4	15	CASSLGAGGPYEQYF
many	TRBJ2-7	TRBV20-1	15	CSARDQGPRAYEQYF
.	TRBJ2-5	TRBV7-8	18	CASSLGGGGQERLRPGYF
many	TRBJ1-3	TRBV5-6	16	CASSFFDRAKGNTIYF
many	TRBJ2-7	TRBV27	14	CASSAQVLSYEQYF
few	TRBJ1-1	TRBV20-1	15	CSARDQGAANTEAFF
.	TRBJ1-4	TRBV7-8	14	CASSIGGPNEKLFF
many	TRBJ2-3	TRBV5-1	16	CASSLGARSSLDTQYF
.	TRBJ2-1	TRBV7-9	17	CASSPISGRLDYNEQFF
many	TRBJ2-7	TRBV9	15	CASSVGVGVGYEQYF
.	TRBJ1-4	TRBV7-2	15	CASSLPTGSNEKLFF
.	TRBJ2-1	TRBV3-1	16	CVSSPTLSGSGNEQFF
many	TRBJ2-5	TRBV7-9	15	CASSPKSGVGETQHF
.	TRBJ1-1	TRBV7-2	13	CASSRLQGREAFF
.	TRBJ2-5	TRBV5-6	17	CASSFALESTGAETQYF
.	TRBJ2-6	TRBV5-1	11	CASSLGQELTF
many	TRBJ2-1	TRBV4-3	17	CASSQGSGTGSYNEQFF
many	TRBJ2-7	TRBV5-1	13	CASSKRQAGEQYF
many	TRBJ1-2	TRBV5-1	13	CASSLQGGDRYTF
.	TRBJ1-2	TRBV25-1	12	CARPTGDYGYTF
many	TRBJ2-7	TRBV30	13	CAWSSSGSGEQYF
many	TRBJ2-2	TRBV7-9	16	CASSLIGTSGSGELFF
many	TRBJ2-1	TRBV24-1	14	CATSDRAGTYEQFF
many	TRBJ1-4	TRBV7-9	15	CASSSAGQFNEKLFF
many	TRBJ2-1	TRBV7-3	17	CASSLRASVFIGNEQFF
.	TRBJ2-7	TRBV9	13	CVGRPSATCEQYF
once	TRBJ2-3	TRBV9	16	CASSVPLAGGRDTQYF
many	TRBJ1-4	TRBV11-2	13	CASSRDANGKLFF
many	TRBJ2-3	TRBV6-1	16	CASSEAGGGSTDTQYF
few	TRBJ2-7	TRBV27	18	CASSLSGTSGRNPYEQYF
many	TRBJ2-3	TRBV2	16	CASSDPGGRLGDTQYF
.	TRBJ2-1	TRBV20-1	15	CSAPDSRRAYNGQFF